A selection of T cell receptor beta chains follows, all from one sample in a study of vaccination effects on CD4 cells after COVID-19. The table came from immunoSEQ multiplex PCR; TCRdb's copy has only in-frame clones and leaves some out. The sample yields some 69,000 clones, approximately 76% seen once. Antigens of these TCRs are unknown. This material consisted of CD4+ T cells from PBMCs cultured with HCoV-NL63 spike peptides, taken before COVID-19 vaccination. The source is a human donor who received a COVID-19 vaccine. The CDR3 runs from the conserved cysteine through the conserved F or W. A D gene is named only where the DNA matches it firmly. Clone size, where shown, is once, few, many, or a class for clones that have expanded.

TRBV10-3,TRBD1,NA,TRBJ2-3,CATRPGQESGTDTQYF,TGTGCCACCAGACCGGGACAGGAGTCGGGCACAGATACGCAGTATTTT
TRBV28,TRBD1,NA,TRBJ2-5,CASSLPDRETQYF,TGTGCCAGCAGTTTACCGGACAGGGAGACCCAGTACTTC
TRBV3-1/TRBV3-2,NA,NA,TRBJ2-3,CASSPGTPYTDTQYF,TGTGCCAGCAGCCCCGGGACTCCATACACAGATACGCAGTATTTT
TRBV4-1,TRBD1,few,TRBJ1-6,CASSQPRTGANSPLHF,TGCGCCAGCAGCCAACCCAGGACAGGGGCGAATTCACCCCTCCACTTT
TRBV7-2,TRBD2,NA,TRBJ2-3,CASRLSGDTDTQYF,TGTGCCAGCAGACTAAGCGGGGATACAGATACGCAGTATTTT
TRBV4-3,NA,NA,TRBJ2-2,CASSPGAGNTGELFF,TGCGCCAGCAGCCCAGGGGCAGGCAACACCGGGGAGCTGTTTTTT
TRBV19,TRBD1,NA,TRBJ1-2,CASSIAGDRAGYTF,TGTGCCAGTAGTATAGCTGGGGACAGGGCTGGCTACACCTTC
TRBV30,TRBD1,once,TRBJ2-1,CAWSGQGAGNEQFF,TGTGCCTGGAGTGGACAGGGGGCGGGCAATGAGCAGTTCTTC
TRBV12-5,TRBD1,NA,TRBJ2-5,CASGSGGGKTQYF,TGTGCTAGTGGTTCAGGGGGCGGAAAGACCCAGTACTTC
TRBV18,NA,NA,TRBJ1-4,CASSIEGDEKLFF,TGTGCCAGCTCCATTGAAGGGGATGAAAAACTGTTTTTT
TRBV24-1,NA,NA,TRBJ2-1,CATSDGGSYNEQFF,TGTGCCACCAGTGATGGAGGTTCCTACAATGAGCAGTTCTTC
TRBV7-3,TRBD2,NA,TRBJ2-5,CASSLTHSGGTLETQYF,TGTGCCAGCAGCTTAACACATAGCGGGGGCACTCTAGAGACCCAGTACTTC
TRBV7-8,NA,NA,TRBJ2-3,CASSLVTACTDTQYF,TGTGCCAGCAGCTTAGTGACTGCCTGCACAGATACGCAGTATTTT
TRBV6-4,TRBD1,NA,TRBJ2-1,CASPGDRSYNEQFF,TGTGCCAGCCCTGGGGACAGGTCCTACAATGAGCAGTTCTTC
TRBV10-1,NA,NA,TRBJ2-2,CASRHEVGELFF,TGCGCCAGCCGGCATGAAGTCGGGGAGCTGTTTTTT
TRBV24-1,TRBD1,NA,TRBJ2-3,CATSDSRQGTTDTQYF,TGTGCCACCAGTGATTCAAGACAGGGGACCACAGATACGCAGTATTTT
TRBV12-3/TRBV12-4,NA,NA,TRBJ1-4,CASSPNEKLFF,TGTGCCAGCAGCCCTAATGAAAAACTGTTTTTT
TRBV19,NA,NA,TRBJ2-2,CASSFSRGANTGELFF,TGTGCCAGTAGTTTCTCCCGGGGAGCGAACACCGGGGAGCTGTTTTTT
TRBV7-9,TRBD2,NA,TRBJ2-1,CASSRWTSGGAGSSDEQFF,TGTGCCAGCAGCCGTTGGACTAGCGGGGGGGCCGGATCGAGCGATGAGCAGTTCTTC
TRBV7-8,TRBD1,NA,TRBJ2-4,CASSVRAVTGSRNIQYF,TGTGCCAGCAGCGTCAGAGCGGTGACAGGGAGTCGGAACATTCAGTACTTC
TRBV5-1,NA,NA,TRBJ1-1,CASSPGTLNTEAFF,TGCGCCAGCAGCCCCGGCACCCTGAACACTGAAGCTTTCTTT
TRBV6-1,TRBD2,NA,TRBJ2-2,CASSVGFAGGNTGELFF,TGTGCCAGCAGTGTGGGGTTTGCGGGGGGTAACACCGGGGAGCTGTTTTTT
TRBV15,NA,NA,TRBJ1-6,CATSRINDSPLHF,TGTGCCACCAGCAGGATAAATGATTCACCCCTCCACTTT
TRBV5-1,NA,NA,TRBJ2-2,CASRPETGELFF,TGCGCCAGCAGACCGGAGACGGGGGAGCTGTTTTTT
TRBV28,NA,NA,TRBJ2-3,CASSSLGGGTDTQYF,TGTGCCAGCAGTTCCCTGGGCGGCGGCACAGATACGCAGTATTTT
TRBV4-3,NA,NA,TRBJ1-3,CASSQDWAGPGNTIYF,TGCGCCAGCAGCCAAGATTGGGCAGGACCTGGAAACACCATATATTTT
TRBV2,NA,NA,TRBJ1-3,CASSEADPAYSGNTIYF,TGTGCCAGCAGTGAAGCCGATCCGGCTTACTCTGGAAACACCATATATTTT
TRBV25-1,NA,NA,TRBJ1-6,CASSQTVYNSPLHF,TGTGCCAGCAGTCAAACTGTTTATAATTCACCCCTCCACTTT
TRBV7-9,NA,few,TRBJ1-5,CASSLYSREGDQPQHF,TGTGCCAGCAGCTTATATTCCCGAGAGGGAGATCAGCCCCAGCATTTT
TRBV12-3/TRBV12-4,NA,NA,TRBJ1-1,CASSTRGVEAFF,TGTGCCAGCAGTACGAGGGGGGTTGAAGCTTTCTTT
TRBV3-1/TRBV3-2,NA,NA,TRBJ1-1,CASSHLPGNTEAFF,TGTGCCAGCAGCCATTTACCAGGGAACACTGAAGCTTTCTTT
TRBV6-4,NA,NA,TRBJ2-4,CASSDQMIAKNIQYF,TGTGCCAGCAGTGACCAGATGATAGCCAAAAACATTCAGTACTTC
TRBV14,NA,NA,TRBJ2-1,CASSQRSSNEQFF,TGTGCCAGCAGCCAGAGATCCTCTAATGAGCAGTTCTTC
TRBV5-1,NA,NA,TRBJ2-2,CASSLAQGTTGELFF,TGCGCCAGCAGCTTGGCCCAGGGGACCACCGGGGAGCTGTTTTTT
TRBV19,TRBD1,NA,TRBJ2-2,CASSSAAGGADTGELFF,TGTGCCAGTAGTAGTGCGGCAGGGGGCGCAGACACCGGGGAGCTGTTTTTT
TRBV2,TRBD2,NA,TRBJ2-5,CASSENSVGGTETQYF,TGTGCCAGCAGTGAAAACTCGGTGGGGGGGACAGAGACCCAGTACTTC
TRBV4-1,NA,once,TRBJ2-3,CASSQDRDREADTQYF,TGCGCCAGCAGCCAAGATCGGGACCGAGAGGCGGATACGCAGTATTTT
TRBV7-3,NA,few,TRBJ1-1,CASSLQGSNTEAFF,TGTGCCAGCAGCTTACAGGGGTCGAACACTGAAGCTTTCTTT
TRBV9,NA,few,TRBJ2-3,CASSVQIEADTQYF,TGTGCCAGCAGCGTTCAGATAGAAGCGGATACGCAGTATTTT
TRBV5-1,NA,NA,TRBJ2-3,CASSLVGDTQYF,TGCGCCAGCAGCTTGGTAGGAGATACGCAGTATTTT
TRBV7-7,NA,NA,TRBJ2-1,CASSLGRGSYNEQFF,TGTGCCAGCAGCTTAGGCAGAGGCTCCTACAATGAGCAGTTCTTC
TRBV5-1,NA,once,TRBJ2-5,CASSLGLVHRETQYF,TGCGCCAGCAGCCTAGGACTGGTACACCGGGAGACCCAGTACTTC
TRBV19,NA,NA,TRBJ1-5,CASRKGGQSIYSNQPQHF,TGTGCCAGCCGCAAAGGCGGGCAGTCGATTTATAGCAATCAGCCCCAGCATTTT
TRBV5-8,TRBD1,NA,TRBJ1-5,CASSFTGVLSNQPQHF,TGTGCCAGCAGCTTCACAGGGGTCCTTAGCAATCAGCCCCAGCATTTT
TRBV10-3,NA,NA,TRBJ2-2,CAITPGHNTGELFF,TGTGCCATCACCCCCGGACACAACACCGGGGAGCTGTTTTTT
TRBV7-3,NA,NA,TRBJ2-1,CASSLAAYSYNEQFF,TGTGCCAGCAGCTTAGCGGCGTACTCCTACAATGAGCAGTTCTTC
TRBV5-1,TRBD1,NA,TRBJ2-5,CASSSTTGGGETQYF,TGCGCCAGCAGCTCCACGACAGGGGGTGGGGAGACCCAGTACTTC
TRBV5-1,NA,few,TRBJ1-2,CASSLGDRDYGYTF,TGCGCCAGCAGCTTGGGGGACCGCGACTATGGCTACACCTTC